This T cell receptor (beta chain) was captured by sequencing in a study of blood T cell repertoires in COVID-19. Study information: Sites in the United States, Italy and Spain provided acute and convalescent COVID-19 samples.

This CDR3 is built from 14 residues. Germline assignment: CDR1 GTSNPN and CDR2 SVGIG (reference sequence). Losses at the gene ends were 0 bases for V and 10 bases for J; bases not matched to a gene: 6. Original analysis: Estimation of nucleated cell counts relied on the amplification of reference gene primers. The repertoire was sequenced with immunoSEQ multiplex PCR; TCRdb's copy has only in-frame clones and lacks some. That table supplies the V and J calls and clone size; D and trimming were determined from the DNA. The table includes 150,000 to 200,000 clones, around 86% detected once. The source of this sequence is a woman of 80 years or more in a cohort sampled during active or convalescent COVID-19. Material: peripheral blood. The genes are TRBV30 and TRBJ2-1; 10 nucleotides match TRBD2. The CDR3 DNA is TGTGCCTGGAGTGTACAGAGCGGGGGGGGAGAGCAGTTCTTC. It yields the protein CAWSVQSGGGEQFF.